The 27 T cell receptor beta chains below all came from one sample that was sequenced in a study of CD8 T cells in ankylosing spondylitis. One entry per CDR3 protein, called by TCRdb with MiXCR from the 5' RACE reads. The table has 35,000 or so distinct CDR3 sequences, about 17% seen once. Sequencing used blood. The receptor source for this set is a male donor with ankylosing spondylitis or in good health (not recorded which).

This clonotype was observed a few times. The rearrangement joins TRBV5-1 to TRBJ2-2; D gene ambiguous. The germline V gene has CDR1 SGHRS and CDR2 YFSETQ. This CDR3 has 13 residues. The germline V and J ends were trimmed by 1 base and 3 bases, with 4 bases remaining between them. The CDR3 sequence is CASSLTDTGELFF. CDR3 nucleotide sequence: TGCGCCAGCAGCTTGACCGACACCGGGGAGCTGTTTTTT.

The chain combines TRBV20-1 with TRBJ2-1, with D possibly matching TRBD1 (6 bases). The CDR3 spans 12 residues. Trimming removed 8 bases at V and 3 bases at J, with 11 bases between. Germline loops: CDR1 DFQATT, CDR2 SNEGSKA (reference sequence). The CDR3 region is CSSGRGYNEQFF. CDR3 bases: TGCAGTTCGGGCAGGGGCTACAATGAGCAGTTCTTC.

V and J are TRBV4-2 and TRBJ2-3; 8 bases agree with TRBD2. V shed 4 bases and J 5 bases; nucleotides not matched to a gene: 17. The CDR3 extends over 18 amino acids. Germline lookup yields CDR1 LGHNA and CDR2 YNFKEQ. Written as DNA, the CDR3 is TGTGCCAGCAGCCGCGAAACCCCCAGCGGGGGTTCGGGAGATACGCAGTATTTT. It specifies CASSRETPSGGSGDTQYF.

This clonotype was observed a few times. V is TRBV6-4 and J is TRBJ2-2, with 13 bases that match TRBD2. Germline V gene data show CDR1 as MRHNA and CDR2 as SNTAGT. The ends lost 4 bases at V and 7 bases at J; junction bases unmatched: 3. There are 15 residues in the CDR3. This CDR3 reads CASSGLAGGLGELFF. CDR3 bases: TGTGCCAGCAGTGGACTAGCGGGAGGCCTCGGGGAGCTGTTTTTT.

This clonotype was picked up a small number of times. DNA for the CDR3: TGTGCCAGCAGTTTCCCTAGCGGGAGGGCGACCGGGGAGCTGTTTTTT. This sequence encodes CASSFPSGRATGELFF. The chain couples TRBV28 to TRBJ2-2; TRBD2 aligns across 12 bases. Germline values: CDR1 MDHEN, CDR2 SYDVKM. The ends lost 3 bases at V and 5 bases at J; junction bases unmatched: 4. The CDR3 consists of 16 residues.

The chain is built from TRBV29-1 and TRBJ1-4, with 9 bases fitting TRBD1. Germline V gives CDR1 SQVTM, CDR2 ANQGSEA. J gave up 8 bases and V 5 bases, and 6 bases lay outside the gene matches. The CDR3 length is 13 residues. The CDR3 region is CSVLTGGNEKLFF. DNA of the CDR3: TGCAGCGTTCTGACAGGGGGTAACGAAAAACTGTTTTTT.

This clonotype was detected only a few times. This sequence joins TRBV29-1 and TRBJ2-1; 10 positions agree with TRBD2. Germline V gives CDR1 SQVTM, CDR2 ANQGSEA. The length of the CDR3 is 17 residues. Germline trimming cut 0 bases from V and 1 base from J; bases unmatched to any gene: 6. The CDR3 bases are TGCAGCGTTGAAGATAAGACTAGCGGGCTATCCTACAATGAGCAGTTCTTC. As protein: CSVEDKTSGLSYNEQFF.

This clonotype was observed at least ten times. V and J are TRBV5-1 and TRBJ2-2, with D unclear. With 0 bases removed from V and 0 bases from J, the gap between germline ends came to 9 bases. CDR3 size: 16 residues. Germline V CDR1 and CDR2: SGHRS, YFSETQ. CDR3 coding DNA: TGCGCCAGCAGCTTGGTTGGGGTTTCGAACACCGGGGAGCTGTTTTTT. Translation: CASSLVGVSNTGELFF.

The V and J genes are TRBV7-3 and TRBJ2-1; TRBD2 agrees at 8 bases. CDR1 is SGHTA and CDR2 is FQGTGA in the germline V gene. The J segment lost 4 bases and the V segment lost 5 bases, leaving 7 bases of the junction unmatched. The CDR3 runs 15 residues. CDR3 bases: TGTGCCAGCAGCAGGGGACTAGGGCCGTACAATGAGCAGTTCTTC. It is translated as CASSRGLGPYNEQFF.

The CDR3 protein is CASRAGSYGELFF. CDR3 bases: TGTGCCAGCAGAGCAGGGTCCTACGGGGAGCTGTTTTTT. The J gene is TRBJ2-2, the V gene TRBV12-3 or TRBV12-4; D might be TRBD1 (5 bases). CDR3 length: 13 amino acids. V lost 6 bases, J lost 7 bases, and 12 bases lay in between.

This clonotype was seen only a few times. The DNA for the CDR3 is TGCAGTGCTAGGGAAAGCACAGATACGCAGTATTTT. Encoded protein: CSARESTDTQYF. The V call is TRBV20-1, the J call TRBJ2-3; D is unclear. The germline gives CDR1 DFQATT, CDR2 SNEGSKA (reference sequence). Trimming removed 3 bases at V and 0 bases at J, with 4 bases between. The CDR3 has 12 amino acids.

The CDR3 protein is CSARDRGLGTQYF. The CDR3 DNA reads TGCAGTGCTAGAGACCGGGGGCTAGGGACCCAGTACTTC. The chain links TRBV20-1 to TRBJ2-5; either TRBD1 or TRBD2 may supply D (6 bases each). Trimming left V 0 bases short and J 7 bases short, with 12 bases between. The V gene's germline CDR1 is DFQATT and CDR2 SNEGSKA (reference sequence). The CDR3 has 13 residues.

This rearrangement joins TRBV20-1 to TRBJ2-1; 9 bases match TRBD2. CDR3 length equals 15 residues. V trimming: 1 base; J trimming: 10 bases; junction bases outside the gene matches: 11. Germline values: CDR1 DFQATT, CDR2 SNEGSKA (reference sequence). The CDR3 loop is CSARAGTSPSREQFF. The DNA of the CDR3 is TGCAGTGCTAGAGCCGGGACTAGCCCCTCGAGGGAGCAGTTCTTC.

The chain has TRBV12-3 or TRBV12-4 and TRBJ2-3; D call uncertain. The V end lost 5 bases, the J end lost 6 bases, and 9 bases lay between the germline ends. This CDR3 has 12 residues. The CDR3 coding sequence is TGTGCCAGCAGTCTTGGGTGGGATACGCAGTATTTT. Its protein is CASSLGWDTQYF.

This clonotype was seen a handful of times. J is TRBJ1-1 and V is TRBV28, with a weak D call TRBD1 (6 bases). Deletions cut 7 bases from V and 6 bases from J, with 9 bases between. Germline V CDR1 and CDR2: MDHEN, SYDVKM. The CDR3 runs 11 residues. Here the CDR3 reads CASNEGAEAFF. As DNA, the CDR3 is TGTGCCAGCAATGAGGGGGCTGAAGCTTTCTTT.

The gene calls are TRBV29-1 and TRBJ2-1; D may be TRBD1 (6 bases). In germline, CDR1 is SQVTM, CDR2 ANQGSEA. Trimming left V 7 bases short and J 9 bases short, with 19 bases between. The CDR3 extends over 13 amino acids. The CDR3 sequence: CSAGIDLGGEQFF. CDR3 DNA: TGCAGCGCCGGGATTGATCTAGGGGGTGAGCAGTTCTTC.

The chain combines TRBV7-2 with TRBJ1-6; D remains unclear. Trimming removed 5 bases from V and 2 bases from J, with 13 bases in between. The CDR3 runs 16 residues. CDR1 is SGHTA and CDR2 is FQGNSA in the germline V gene. The CDR3 DNA follows: TGTGCCAGCAGCCAGGAATTAGTCCCCTATAATTCACCCCTCCACTTT. Translated: CASSQELVPYNSPLHF.

This clonotype was counted between two and nine times. The chain has TRBV5-1 and TRBJ2-7; 7 bases match TRBD2. The CDR3 has 15 residues. Germline trimming cut 0 bases from V and 7 bases from J; bases unmatched to any gene: 10. Germline lookup yields CDR1 SGHRS and CDR2 YFSETQ. The CDR3 reads CASSLEPSGLEEQYF. The CDR3 DNA is TGCGCCAGCAGCTTGGAACCTAGCGGTCTTGAAGAGCAGTACTTC.

The V and J genes are TRBV4-3 and TRBJ2-2, with unresolved D. Germline loops: CDR1 LGHNA, CDR2 YSLEER. The CDR3 is 14 residues long. The V end lost 1 base, the J end lost 8 bases, and 11 bases lay between the germline ends. CDR3 residues: CASSQGVAPGELFF. The CDR3 DNA reads as TGCGCCAGCAGCCAAGGAGTTGCGCCTGGGGAGCTGTTTTTT.

This clonotype was observed a few times. The rearrangement links TRBV6-2 or TRBV6-3 to TRBJ2-5; D call uncertain. The V end lost 7 bases, the J end lost 3 bases, and 9 bases lay between the germline ends. Germline loops: CDR1 MNHEY, CDR2 SVGEGT. The CDR3 totals 12 residues. The CDR3, as DNA: TGTGCCAGCATCCCGGTGGAAGAGACCCAGTACTTC. Protein: CASIPVEETQYF.

This clonotype was counted only a few times. The chain carries TRBV12-3 or TRBV12-4 and TRBJ2-2; D call uncertain. Between the trimmed V and J ends, which lost 3 bases and 6 bases, there was a span of 11 bases. The CDR3 runs to 14 residues. The CDR3 loop is CASSFGLGSGELFF. The CDR3 DNA sequence: TGTGCCAGCAGTTTCGGTCTCGGGTCCGGGGAGCTGTTTTTT.

The J gene is TRBJ2-1, the V gene TRBV29-1; tentatively, D is TRBD2 (5 bases). Germline V gives CDR1 SQVTM, CDR2 ANQGSEA. Deletions cut 2 bases from V and 0 bases from J, with 11 bases between. The CDR3 has 15 amino acids. The CDR3 region has the DNA TGCAGCGTTGAACCGGGATTGGACTCCTACAATGAGCAGTTCTTC. Its translation: CSVEPGLDSYNEQFF.

The chain uses TRBV11-3 and TRBJ1-5; D is unclear. Germline values: CDR1 SGHNT, CDR2 YENEEA. The V end lost 0 bases, the J end lost 6 bases, and 3 bases lay between the germline ends. The CDR3 sequence is 12 residues long. CDR3 in amino acids: CASSLECQPQHF. For the CDR3, the DNA is TGTGCCAGCAGCTTAGAGTGTCAGCCCCAGCATTTT.

CDR3 in amino acids: CSASGTGSQNIQYF. The CDR3, as DNA: TGCAGCGCCTCCGGGACAGGGTCCCAAAACATTCAGTACTTC. The chain combines TRBV29-1 with TRBJ2-4, with 9 nucleotides matching TRBD1. V lost 7 bases and J lost 5; bases outside the gene matches: 9. The germline V gene has CDR1 SQVTM and CDR2 ANQGSEA. The CDR3 is 14 amino acids.

V and J are TRBV7-2 and TRBJ2-3, with no clear D. Germline V lookup: CDR1 SGHTA, CDR2 FQGNSA. Trimming left V 5 bases short and J 2 bases short, with 11 bases between. The CDR3 has 14 residues. CDR3 protein: CASSPKGYTDTQYF. CDR3 nucleotides: TGTGCCAGCAGCCCGAAGGGATACACAGATACGCAGTATTTT.

There are a few counts of this clonotype. The chain couples TRBV20-1 to TRBJ2-3; 8 bases align to TRBD2. The CDR3 is 16 residues long. After removal of 4 bases from V and 4 bases from J, the junction contained 13 bases not matched to a gene. CDR1 and CDR2 from the germline V gene are DFQATT and SNEGSKA (reference sequence). CDR3 in amino acids: CSATNPAGAVSDTQYF. The CDR3 DNA reads as TGCAGTGCTACAAACCCAGCGGGAGCGGTTTCAGATACGCAGTATTTT.

This chain joins TRBV20-1 and TRBJ2-3, with D uncertain. The V end lost 1 base, the J end lost 1 base, and 9 bases lay between the germline ends. This CDR3 spans 14 amino acids. CDR1 and CDR2 from the germline V gene are DFQATT and SNEGSKA (reference sequence). The CDR3 DNA sequence: TGCAGTGCTAGAGTCCTGTCGGGCACAGATACGCAGTATTTT. It translates to CSARVLSGTDTQYF.